One and the same sample provided the 18 T cell receptor beta chains below, sequenced in a study of chemoradiotherapy in HPV16-positive cancers. Profiled with immunoSEQ multiplex PCR; TCRdb holds only in-frame clones, not every one. The data show some 6,000 clones, under 85% seen once. This material consisted of tumor tissue, taken from a patient who underwent chemoradiotherapy. The source of these receptors is a human donor with HPV-associated anogenital cancer.

The chain combines TRBV2 with TRBJ2-5; a weak D match, TRBD1 (5 bases). The CDR3 totals 12 residues. Germline assignment: CDR1 SNHLY and CDR2 FYNNEI. V lost 4 bases and J 5 bases, leaving 8 bases between the germline ends. CDR3 nucleotides: TGTGCCAGCAGTGGACAGAGGGAGACCCAGTACTTC. It codes for CASSGQRETQYF.

This clone was recorded once. The J gene is TRBJ1-2, the V gene TRBV5-5; no reliable D call. Germline values: CDR1 SGHKS, CDR2 YYEKEE (reference sequence). Trimming pared 0 bases from V and 2 bases from J, leaving 14 bases between. The length of the CDR3 is 16 residues. CDR3 DNA sequence: TGTGCCAGCAGCTTGGGGTGGGCGGGAACCAACTATGGCTACACCTTC. Translation gives CASSLGWAGTNYGYTF.

The chain is built from TRBV29-1 and TRBJ2-7, with D perhaps matching TRBD2 (5 bases). V shed 6 bases and J shed 0 bases, with 12 bases lying between them. Looked up from germline, CDR1 is SQVTM and CDR2 is ANQGSEA. This CDR3 contains 13 residues. The CDR3 spells CSVLRTDSYEQYF. The CDR3 coding sequence is TGCAGCGTCCTAAGGACTGACTCCTACGAGCAGTACTTC.

The chain employs TRBV4-3 and TRBJ2-2; 8 bases align to TRBD2. Per germline, CDR1 LGHNA and CDR2 YSLEER. V lost 3 bases to trimming and J lost 6 bases; unmatched junction nucleotides: 15. This CDR3 is built from 18 residues. The CDR3 here is CASSHIGGGGPPPGELFF. The DNA for the CDR3 is TGCGCCAGCAGCCATATCGGGGGCGGGGGGCCTCCCCCCGGGGAGCTGTTTTTT.

The V and J genes are TRBV9 and TRBJ1-2; TRBD1 aligns across 7 bases. CDR3 length equals 15 residues. Germline-derived CDR1 and CDR2 are SGDLS and YYNGEE. Trimming took 3 bases from V and 7 from J; bases not matched to a gene: 12. CDR3 in amino acids: CASSGDRQGSGGYTF. CDR3 DNA sequence: TGTGCCAGCAGCGGGGACAGACAGGGTTCGGGTGGCTACACCTTC.

The chain is built from TRBV4-3 and TRBJ1-2; D is undetermined. Per germline, CDR1 LGHNA and CDR2 YSLEER. The length of the CDR3 is 16 residues. V lost 0 bases and J 1 base, leaving 12 bases between the germline ends. CDR3: CASSQERLGLNYGYTF. The CDR3 DNA is TGCGCCAGCAGCCAAGAAAGGTTAGGACTTAACTATGGCTACACCTTC.

The CDR3 loop is CATSRGGDGNQPQHF. CDR3 sequence (DNA): TGTGCCACCAGCAGAGGAGGGGACGGTAATCAGCCCCAGCATTTT. The rearrangement links TRBV15 to TRBJ1-5; D may be TRBD1 (5 bases). With 1 base removed from V and 4 bases from J, the gap between germline ends came to 11 bases. Germline loops: CDR1 LNHNV, CDR2 YYDKDF (reference sequence). This CDR3 contains 15 residues.

In this sample, this clone is large. The CDR3 here is CAISEAAFFPYGYTF. In DNA form, the CDR3 reads TGTGCCATCAGTGAGGCAGCGTTTTTCCCCTATGGCTACACCTTC. The J gene is TRBJ1-2, the V gene TRBV10-3; D uncertain. Germline CDR1 reads ENHRY; CDR2 reads SYGVKD. Trimming removed 2 bases at V and 4 bases at J, with 14 bases between. This CDR3 comprises 15 residues.

The J gene is TRBJ1-5, the V gene TRBV11-2; no clear D gene. CDR1 and CDR2 from the germline V gene are SGHAT and FQNNGV. V lost 0 bases and J lost 5, with 5 bases in between. There are 13 residues in the CDR3. CDR3 in amino acids: CASSLDHDQPQHF. CDR3 DNA: TGTGCCAGCAGCTTAGATCATGATCAGCCCCAGCATTTT.

The rearrangement links TRBV18 to TRBJ2-7; 7 bases fit TRBD1. The trim removed 4 bases at V and 2 bases at J, leaving 8 bases unmatched. CDR1 and CDR2 (germline): KGHSH, LQKENI. This CDR3 has 15 amino acids. As DNA, the CDR3 is TGTGCCAGCTCACTTACAGGGGCCGCGGCCTACGAGCAGTACTTC. Translating it yields CASSLTGAAAYEQYF.

CDR3: CASSGDRSSYNSPLHF. CDR3 in DNA: TGTGCCAGCAGCGGTGACAGGAGCTCCTATAATTCACCCCTCCACTTT. V is TRBV11-1 and J is TRBJ1-6; a weak D match, TRBD1 (6 bases). Germline-derived CDR1 and CDR2 are SGHAT and FQDESV (reference sequence). This CDR3 is built from 16 residues. Trimming took 5 bases from V and 0 from J, leaving 11 bases between them.

The genes are TRBV19 and TRBJ1-2, with TRBD1 matching over 10 bases. Unmatched junction bases numbered 7, after V lost 2 bases and J lost 7 bases. CDR1 is LNHDA and CDR2 is SQIVND in the germline V gene (reference sequence). The CDR3 runs 15 residues. DNA of the CDR3: TGTGCCAGTAGTATAAAGTCGACAGGGGGCCGTGGCTACACCTTC. Encoded protein: CASSIKSTGGRGYTF.

The CDR3 here is CASSPVQEITGELFF. The CDR3 nucleotides read TGTGCCAGCTCACCGGTTCAGGAGATCACCGGGGAGCTGTTTTTT. This chain connects TRBV18 to TRBJ2-2; D uncertain. With 3 bases removed from V and 4 bases from J, the gap between germline ends came to 12 bases. Per the germline V gene, CDR1 is KGHSH and CDR2 is LQKENI. The CDR3 contains 15 residues.

The chain joins TRBV5-1 to TRBJ2-2; D remains unclear. The CDR3 has 15 residues. Per germline, CDR1 SGHRS and CDR2 YFSETQ. V gave up 4 bases and J gave up 2 bases, with 12 bases separating them. The CDR3 reads CASSVGADNTGELFF. As DNA, the CDR3 is TGCGCCAGCAGCGTGGGTGCAGACAACACCGGGGAGCTGTTTTTT. The variable domain in full, with the rest retrieved from reference TRBV5-1 and TRBJ2-2, is KAGVTQTPRYLIKTRGQQVTLSCSPISGHRSVSWYQQTPGQGLQFLFEYFSETQRNKGNFPGRFSGRQFSNSRSEMNVSTLELGDSALYLCASSVGADNTGELFFGEGSRLTVL.

The chain couples TRBV2 to TRBJ2-7; D is undetermined. CDR1 and CDR2 from the germline V gene are SNHLY and FYNNEI. Trimming cost V 6 bases and J 2 bases, with 8 bases left between them. CDR3 length equals 12 residues. The chain's CDR3 is CASSRLTYEQYF. CDR3 DNA: TGTGCCAGCAGCAGGCTAACCTACGAGCAGTACTTC.

This chain links TRBV6-1 with TRBJ1-5; no clear D. Between the trimmed V and J ends, which lost 2 bases and 6 bases, there was a span of 8 bases. This CDR3 is built from 13 residues. CDR1 is MNHNS, CDR2 SASEGT, per germline. The CDR3 spells CASSERVAQPQHF. CDR3 in DNA: TGTGCCAGCAGTGAACGGGTGGCTCAGCCCCAGCATTTT.

J is TRBJ2-7 and V is TRBV5-1; TRBD2 is a possible D gene (5 bases). Looked up from germline, CDR1 is SGHRS and CDR2 is YFSETQ. Trimming pared 5 bases from V and 1 base from J, leaving 16 bases between. This CDR3 comprises 15 residues. The CDR3 DNA follows: TGCGCCAGCAGGGGTGAGGGTTCCGGGTCCTACGAGCAGTACTTC. It translates to CASRGEGSGSYEQYF.

The chain combines TRBV9 with TRBJ2-2; D is unclear. The germline V gene has CDR1 SGDLS and CDR2 YYNGEE. V was clipped by 3 bases and J by 2 bases, with 11 bases between them. This CDR3 is built from 15 residues. The CDR3 DNA reads as TGTGCCAGCAGCGGAGGAATCGGAAACACCGGGGAGCTGTTTTTT. Translation: CASSGGIGNTGELFF.